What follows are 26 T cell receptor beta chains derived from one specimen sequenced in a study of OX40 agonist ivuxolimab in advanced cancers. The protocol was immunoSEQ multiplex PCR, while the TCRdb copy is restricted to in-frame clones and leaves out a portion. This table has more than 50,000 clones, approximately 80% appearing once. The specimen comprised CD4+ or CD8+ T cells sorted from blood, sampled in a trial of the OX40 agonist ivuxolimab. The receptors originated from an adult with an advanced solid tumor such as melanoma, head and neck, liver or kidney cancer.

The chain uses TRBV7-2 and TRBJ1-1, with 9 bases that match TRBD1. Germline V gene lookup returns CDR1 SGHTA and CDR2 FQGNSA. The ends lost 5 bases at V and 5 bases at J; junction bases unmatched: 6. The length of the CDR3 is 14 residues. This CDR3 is CASSMTGGRTEAFF. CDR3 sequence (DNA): TGTGCCAGCAGCATGACAGGGGGAAGGACTGAAGCTTTCTTT.

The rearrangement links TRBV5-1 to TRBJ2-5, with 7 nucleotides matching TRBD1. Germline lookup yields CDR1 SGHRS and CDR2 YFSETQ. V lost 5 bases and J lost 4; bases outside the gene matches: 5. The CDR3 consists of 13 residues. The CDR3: CASRGTGVETQYF. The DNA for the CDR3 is TGCGCCAGCAGGGGAACAGGGGTAGAGACCCAGTACTTC.

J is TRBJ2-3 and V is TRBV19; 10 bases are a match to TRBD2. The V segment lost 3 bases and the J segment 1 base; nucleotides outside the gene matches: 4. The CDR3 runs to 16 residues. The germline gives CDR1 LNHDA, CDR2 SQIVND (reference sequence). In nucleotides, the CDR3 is TGTGCCAGTAGTATCCCCACTAGCGGGGGCACAGATACGCAGTATTTT. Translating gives CASSIPTSGGTDTQYF. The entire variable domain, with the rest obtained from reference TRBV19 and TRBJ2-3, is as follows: DGGITQSPKYLFRKEGQNVTLSCEQNLNHDAMYWYRQDPGQGLRLIYYSQIVNDFQKGDIAEGYSVSREKKESFPLTVTSAQKNPTAFYLCASSIPTSGGTDTQYFGPGTRLTVL.

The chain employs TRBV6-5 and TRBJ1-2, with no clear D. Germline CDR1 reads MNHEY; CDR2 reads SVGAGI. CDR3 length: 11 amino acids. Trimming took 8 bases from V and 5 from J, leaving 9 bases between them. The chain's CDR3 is CASSTQYGYTF. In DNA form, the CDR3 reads TGTGCCAGCTCTACTCAGTATGGCTACACCTTC.

The CDR3 DNA is TGTGCCAGCAGCTTAGCTGCGGGGGCTGGGGCCAACGTCCTGACTTTC. Translated, it gives CASSLAAGAGANVLTF. The chain recombines TRBV7-9 with TRBJ2-6; TRBD2 matches 7 bases. The CDR3 length is 16 residues. V was clipped by 0 bases and J by 2 bases; unmatched bases: 1. CDR1 SEHNR and CDR2 FQNEAQ come from the germline V gene (reference sequence). Supplemented by reference TRBV7-9 and TRBJ2-6, the full variable domain reads DTGVSQNPRHKITKRGQNVTFRCDPISEHNRLYWYRQTLGQGPEFLTYFQNEAQLEKSRLLSDRFSAERPKGSFSTLEIQRTEQGDSAMYLCASSLAAGAGANVLTFGAGSRLTVL.

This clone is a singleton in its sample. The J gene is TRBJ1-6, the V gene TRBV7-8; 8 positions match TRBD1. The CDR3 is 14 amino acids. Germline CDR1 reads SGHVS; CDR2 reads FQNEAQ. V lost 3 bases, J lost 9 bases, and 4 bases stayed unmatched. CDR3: CASSFGQGGSPLHF. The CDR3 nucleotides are TGTGCCAGCAGCTTCGGACAGGGTGGTTCACCCCTCCACTTT.

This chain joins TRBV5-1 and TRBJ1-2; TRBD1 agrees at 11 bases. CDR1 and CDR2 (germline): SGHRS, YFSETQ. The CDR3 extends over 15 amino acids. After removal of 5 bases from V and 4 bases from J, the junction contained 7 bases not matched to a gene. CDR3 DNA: TGCGCCAGCAGAGTTTCCGGGACAGGGGGCTATGGCTACACCTTC. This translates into CASRVSGTGGYGYTF.

DNA for the CDR3: TGTGCCAGCAGTCTCAGCGTCGACACAGATACGCAGTATTTT. Amino acids: CASSLSVDTDTQYF. The gene calls are TRBV27 and TRBJ2-3; D is unclear. Germline values: CDR1 MNHEY, CDR2 SMNVEV (reference sequence). Trimming stripped 5 bases from V and 2 bases from J, with 11 bases between. This CDR3 is built from 14 residues.

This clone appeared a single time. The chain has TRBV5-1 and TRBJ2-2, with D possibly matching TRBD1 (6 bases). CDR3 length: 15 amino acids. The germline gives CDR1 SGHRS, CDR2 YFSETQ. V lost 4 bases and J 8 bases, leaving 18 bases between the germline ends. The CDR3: CASSALDSSVGELFF. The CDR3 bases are TGCGCCAGCAGCGCCTTGGACAGTTCCGTAGGGGAGCTGTTTTTT.

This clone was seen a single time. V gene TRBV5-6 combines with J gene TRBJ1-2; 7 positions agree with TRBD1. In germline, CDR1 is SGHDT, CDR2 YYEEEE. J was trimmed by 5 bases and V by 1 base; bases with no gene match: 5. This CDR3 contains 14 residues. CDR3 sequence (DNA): TGTGCCAGCAGCTTGACAGGGGTTGGGTATGGCTACACCTTC. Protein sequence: CASSLTGVGYGYTF. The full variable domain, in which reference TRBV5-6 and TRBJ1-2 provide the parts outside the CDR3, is DAGVTQSPTHLIKTRGQQVTLRCSPKSGHDTVSWYQQALGQGPQFIFQYYEEEERQRGNFPDRFSGHQFPNYSSELNVNALLLGDSALYLCASSLTGVGYGYTFGSGTRLTVV.

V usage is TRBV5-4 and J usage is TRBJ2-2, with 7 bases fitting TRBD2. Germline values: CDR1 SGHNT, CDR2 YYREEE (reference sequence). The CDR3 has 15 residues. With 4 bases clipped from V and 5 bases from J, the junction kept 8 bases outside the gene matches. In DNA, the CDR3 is TGTGCCAGCAGCCCAAGACTAGCAGGGACCGGGGAGCTGTTTTTT. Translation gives CASSPRLAGTGELFF.

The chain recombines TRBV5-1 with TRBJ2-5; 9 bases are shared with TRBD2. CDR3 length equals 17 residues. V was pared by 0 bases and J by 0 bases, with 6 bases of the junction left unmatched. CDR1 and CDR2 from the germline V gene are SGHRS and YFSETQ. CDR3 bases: TGCGCCAGCAGCTTGGGTCTAGCGGGGATGTACCAAGAGACCCAGTACTTC. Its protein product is CASSLGLAGMYQETQYF.

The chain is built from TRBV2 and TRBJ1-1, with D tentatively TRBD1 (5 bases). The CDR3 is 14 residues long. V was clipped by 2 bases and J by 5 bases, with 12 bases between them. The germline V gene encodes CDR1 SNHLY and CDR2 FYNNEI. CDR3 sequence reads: CASSEFAGRTEAFF. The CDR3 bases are TGTGCCAGCAGTGAATTTGCAGGGAGGACTGAAGCTTTCTTT.

The CDR3 coding sequence is TGTGCCAGCAGCTTATCGGTCGGCGCGGAGCAGTACTTC. This sequence encodes CASSLSVGAEQYF. The rearrangement joins TRBV7-9 to TRBJ2-7; D is unresolved. V dropped 2 bases and J dropped 7 bases, with 12 bases sitting between them. The germline CDR1 and CDR2 sequences are SEHNR and FQNEAQ (reference sequence). The CDR3 totals 13 residues.

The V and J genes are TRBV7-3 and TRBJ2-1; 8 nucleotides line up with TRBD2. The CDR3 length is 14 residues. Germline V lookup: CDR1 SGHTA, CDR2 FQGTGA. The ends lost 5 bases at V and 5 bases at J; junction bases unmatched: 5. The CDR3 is CASSRPGGNNEQFF. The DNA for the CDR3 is TGTGCCAGCAGCCGACCGGGGGGGAACAATGAGCAGTTCTTC.

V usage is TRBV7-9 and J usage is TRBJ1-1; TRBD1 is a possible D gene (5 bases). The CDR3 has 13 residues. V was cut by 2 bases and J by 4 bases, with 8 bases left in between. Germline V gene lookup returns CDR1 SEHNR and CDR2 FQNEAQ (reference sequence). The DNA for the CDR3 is TGTGCCAGCAGCTTACTGGGGCCCACTGAAGCTTTCTTT. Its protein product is CASSLLGPTEAFF.

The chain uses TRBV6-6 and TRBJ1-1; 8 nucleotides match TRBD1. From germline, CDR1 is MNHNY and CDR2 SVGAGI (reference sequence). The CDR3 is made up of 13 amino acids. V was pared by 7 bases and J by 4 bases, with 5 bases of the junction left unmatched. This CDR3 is CASKTTGGTEAFF. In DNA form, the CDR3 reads TGTGCCAGCAAGACAACAGGGGGCACTGAAGCTTTCTTT.

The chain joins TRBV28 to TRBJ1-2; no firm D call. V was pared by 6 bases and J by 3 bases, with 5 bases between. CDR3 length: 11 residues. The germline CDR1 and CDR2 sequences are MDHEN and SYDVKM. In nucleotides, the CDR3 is TGTGCCAGCAGCTCCGACTATGGCTACACCTTC. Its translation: CASSSDYGYTF.

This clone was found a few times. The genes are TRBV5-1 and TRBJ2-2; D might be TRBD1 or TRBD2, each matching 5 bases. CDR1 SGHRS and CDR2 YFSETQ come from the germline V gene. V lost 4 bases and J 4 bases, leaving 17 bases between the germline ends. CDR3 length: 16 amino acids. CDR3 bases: TGCGCCAGCAGCCCCAGAGAGGGGTCGGGCACCGGGGAGCTGTTTTTT. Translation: CASSPREGSGTGELFF.

Here the CDR3 reads CASSLAWQGDNEQFF. DNA for the CDR3: TGTGCCAGCAGCTTAGCGTGGCAGGGGGACAATGAGCAGTTCTTC. The chain couples TRBV7-9 to TRBJ2-1; the match to TRBD1 covers 7 bases. Germline CDR1 SEHNR, CDR2 FQNEAQ (reference sequence). After removal of 0 bases from V and 5 bases from J, the junction contained 4 bases not matched to a gene. The CDR3 is made up of 15 amino acids.

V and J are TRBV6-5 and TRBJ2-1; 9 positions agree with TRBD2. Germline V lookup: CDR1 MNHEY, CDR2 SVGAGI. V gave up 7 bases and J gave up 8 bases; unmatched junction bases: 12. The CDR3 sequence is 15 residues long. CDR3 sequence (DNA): TGTGCCAGCACTATAGCGGGGGCCCCATCCGATGAGCAGTTCTTC. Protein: CASTIAGAPSDEQFF.

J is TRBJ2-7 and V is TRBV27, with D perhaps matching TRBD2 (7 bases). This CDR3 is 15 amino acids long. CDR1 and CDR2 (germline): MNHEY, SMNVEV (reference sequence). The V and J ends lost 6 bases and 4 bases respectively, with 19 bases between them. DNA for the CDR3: TGTGCCAGCAGCCCCGCTGGGGGGGCCCAGTACGAGCAGTACTTC. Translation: CASSPAGGAQYEQYF.

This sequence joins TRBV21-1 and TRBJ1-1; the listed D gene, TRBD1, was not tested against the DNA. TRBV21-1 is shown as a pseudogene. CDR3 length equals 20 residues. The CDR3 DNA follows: TGTGCCAGCAGCAAAAAGACTCCCAGAGTGGGCAGGGGGCCGAACACTGAAGCTTTCTTT. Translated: CASSKKTPRVGRGPNTEAFF.

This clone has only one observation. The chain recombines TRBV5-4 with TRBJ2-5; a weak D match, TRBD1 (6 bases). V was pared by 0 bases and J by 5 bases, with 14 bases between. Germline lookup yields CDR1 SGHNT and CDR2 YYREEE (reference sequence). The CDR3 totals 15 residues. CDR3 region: CASSLEGPGGETQYF. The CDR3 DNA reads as TGTGCCAGCAGCTTGGAAGGGCCTGGGGGCGAGACCCAGTACTTC.

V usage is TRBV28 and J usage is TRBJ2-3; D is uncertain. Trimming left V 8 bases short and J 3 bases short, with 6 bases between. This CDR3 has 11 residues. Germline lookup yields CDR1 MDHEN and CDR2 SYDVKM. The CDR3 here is CASGLTDTQYF. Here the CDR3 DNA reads TGTGCCAGCGGCCTTACAGATACGCAGTATTTT.

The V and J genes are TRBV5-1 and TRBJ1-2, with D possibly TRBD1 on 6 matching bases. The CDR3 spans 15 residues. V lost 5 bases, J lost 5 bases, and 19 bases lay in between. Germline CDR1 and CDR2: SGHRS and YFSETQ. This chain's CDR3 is CASRAAGTGAYGYTF. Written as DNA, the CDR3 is TGCGCCAGCAGGGCTGCCGGGACGGGGGCTTATGGCTACACCTTC. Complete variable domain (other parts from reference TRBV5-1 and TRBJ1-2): KAGVTQTPRYLIKTRGQQVTLSCSPISGHRSVSWYQQTPGQGLQFLFEYFSETQRNKGNFPGRFSGRQFSNSRSEMNVSTLELGDSALYLCASRAAGTGAYGYTFGSGTRLTVV.